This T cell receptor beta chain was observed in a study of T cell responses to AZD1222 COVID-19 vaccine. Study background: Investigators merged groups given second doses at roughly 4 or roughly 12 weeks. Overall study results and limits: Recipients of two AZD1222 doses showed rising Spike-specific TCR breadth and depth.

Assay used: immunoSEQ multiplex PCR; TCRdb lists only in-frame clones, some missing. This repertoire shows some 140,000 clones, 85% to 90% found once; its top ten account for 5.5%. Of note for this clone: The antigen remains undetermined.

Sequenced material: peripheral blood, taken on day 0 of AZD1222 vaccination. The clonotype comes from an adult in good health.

CDR3 nucleotide sequence: TGTGCCAGCAGTCCATATTCGGGCGGTACCAGCTCCTACAATGAGCAGTTCTTC. Protein product: CASSPYSGGTSSYNEQFF. This chain links TRBV7-2 with TRBJ2-1; D ambiguous. The V end lost 6 bases, the J end lost 0 bases, and 21 bases lay between the germline ends. The CDR3 is 18 amino acids. The germline CDR1 and CDR2 sequences are SGHTA and FQGNSA. The whole variable domain, filled in from reference TRBV7-2 and TRBJ2-1, reads GAGVSQSPSNKVTEKGKDVELRCDPISGHTALYWYRQSLGQGLEFLIYFQGNSAPDKSGLPSDRFSAERTGGSVSTLTIQRTQQEDSAVYLCASSPYSGGTSSYNEQFFGPGTRLTVL.